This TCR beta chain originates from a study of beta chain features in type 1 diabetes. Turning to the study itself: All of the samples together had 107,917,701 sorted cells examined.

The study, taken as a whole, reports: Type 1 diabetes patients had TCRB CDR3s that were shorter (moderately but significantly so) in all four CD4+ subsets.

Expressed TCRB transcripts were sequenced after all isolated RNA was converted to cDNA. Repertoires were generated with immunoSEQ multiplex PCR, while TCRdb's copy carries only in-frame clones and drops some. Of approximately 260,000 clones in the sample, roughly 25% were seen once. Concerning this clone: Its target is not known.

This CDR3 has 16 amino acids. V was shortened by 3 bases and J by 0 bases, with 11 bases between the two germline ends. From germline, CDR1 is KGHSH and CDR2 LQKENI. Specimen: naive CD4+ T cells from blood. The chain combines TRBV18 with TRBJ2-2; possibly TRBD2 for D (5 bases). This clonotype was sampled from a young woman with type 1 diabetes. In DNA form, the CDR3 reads TGTGCCAGCTCACCCTTGGGGAGCACGAACACCGGGGAGCTGTTTTTT. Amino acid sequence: CASSPLGSTNTGELFF. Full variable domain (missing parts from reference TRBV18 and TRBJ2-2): NAGVMQNPRHLVRRRGQEARLRCSPMKGHSHVYWYRQLPEEGLKFMVYLQKENIIDESGMPKERFSAEFPKEGPSILRIQQVVRGDSAAYFCASSPLGSTNTGELFFGEGSRLTVL.